This T cell receptor (beta chain) was captured in a study of Graves' ophthalmopathy and Graves' hyperthyroidism. This clonotype was seen ten or more times. CDR3 regions of TCR beta were amplified from RNA transcripts. Second-round multiplex PCR followed a first-round RT-PCR using HTBI primers. From the multiplex PCR reads, TCRdb called clonotypes with MiXCR, one entry per CDR3 protein. The data hold approximately 160,000 distinct CDR3 sequences, with around two fifths observed a single time. The CDR3 has 12 residues. The J segment lost 6 bases and the V segment lost 6 bases, leaving 1 base of the junction unmatched.

The chain is built from TRBV12-3 or TRBV12-4 and TRBJ2-2, with 7 bases lining up with TRBD1. The source of this sequence is a man aged 25-45 years with Graves' ophthalmopathy. Material: peripheral blood. The CDR3 loop is CASSQGAGELFF. The CDR3 DNA reads TGTGCCAGCAGCCAGGGGGCCGGGGAGCTGTTTTTT.